This entry lists 24 T cell receptor beta chains sequenced from one sample in a study of T cell responses to AZD1222 COVID-19 vaccine. The data were produced by immunoSEQ multiplex PCR, yet TCRdb's version contains in-frame clones alone and is incomplete. The table records approximately 160,000 clones, 85% to 95% of them present only once. Here the sequenced sample was peripheral blood, taken on day 0 of AZD1222 vaccination. Every receptor here comes from an adult in good health.

The CDR3 nucleotides read TGTGCCAGCACCACACTAGCGGACACAGATACGCAGTATTTT. Translation gives CASTTLADTDTQYF. J is TRBJ2-3 and V is TRBV19, with 8 bases identical to TRBD2. CDR3 length equals 14 residues. With V trimmed by 9 bases and J by 2 bases, 7 bases remained unmatched. Germline CDR1 LNHDA, CDR2 SQIVND (reference sequence).

The chain combines TRBV5-8 with TRBJ2-5; D tentatively reads TRBD1 or TRBD2 (5 bases each). Trimming cost V 4 bases and J 2 bases, with 15 bases left between them. This CDR3 has 15 residues. Germline CDR1 SGHTS, CDR2 YDEGEE. CDR3 sequence (DNA): TGTGCCAGCAGCCGAGGGACCATTACTCAAGAGACCCAGTACTTC. This sequence encodes CASSRGTITQETQYF.

The gene calls are TRBV30 and TRBJ2-7, with 7 bases matching TRBD2. CDR1 is GTSNPN and CDR2 is SVGIG in the germline V gene (reference sequence). This CDR3 region has 14 residues. The V and J ends lost 5 bases and 3 bases, in that order; junction bases with no gene match: 10. The CDR3, as DNA: TGTGCCTGGGGACCAGCGGGGCGGAACTACGAGCAGTACTTC. Translated: CAWGPAGRNYEQYF.

The chain recombines TRBV6-5 with TRBJ1-5, with D possibly TRBD1 on 5 matching bases. From germline, CDR1 is MNHEY and CDR2 SVGAGI. The V end was cut by 5 bases, the J end by 0 bases, with 11 bases between. The CDR3 loop spans 15 amino acids. Written as DNA, the CDR3 is TGTGCCAGCAGTCCGGGGGGGGATAGCAATCAGCCCCAGCATTTT. Its protein product is CASSPGGDSNQPQHF.

In its sample, this clone was seen once. The rearrangement links TRBV7-3 to TRBJ1-6; no reliable D call. In germline, CDR1 is SGHTA, CDR2 FQGTGA. CDR3 length: 16 amino acids. Trimming removed 0 bases at V and 9 bases at J, with 15 bases between. CDR3 amino acids: CASSLTDSSSGSPLHF. The DNA of the CDR3 is TGTGCCAGCAGCTTAACAGACTCTTCCTCGGGTTCACCCCTCCACTTT.

The chain employs TRBV6-6 and TRBJ1-6; D not certain. With 5 bases removed from V and 1 base from J, the gap between germline ends came to 6 bases. The CDR3 covers 14 residues. Germline loops: CDR1 MNHNY, CDR2 SVGAGI (reference sequence). CDR3 in DNA: TGTGCCAGCAGTCCCGATTCCTATAATTCACCCCTCCACTTT. This encodes CASSPDSYNSPLHF.

This clone was seen just once. The rearrangement uses TRBV4-2 and TRBJ2-7; 14 positions agree with TRBD2. This CDR3 is 19 amino acids long. After removal of 1 base from V and 1 base from J, the junction contained 9 bases not matched to a gene. Germline V gene lookup returns CDR1 LGHNA and CDR2 YNFKEQ. Here the CDR3 DNA reads TGTGCCAGCAGCCAAGCCGGAGGGACTAGCGGGAGAAAGTCCTACGAGCAGTACTTC. Protein product: CASSQAGGTSGRKSYEQYF.

The rearrangement joins TRBV4-1 to TRBJ2-1, with D perhaps matching TRBD1 (5 bases). Per the germline V gene, CDR1 is MGHRA and CDR2 is YSYEKL. The ends were cut back, 4 bases at V and 9 bases at J, with 19 bases in the middle. The CDR3 runs to 15 residues. The CDR3 DNA reads as TGCGCCAGCAGCCTCGCCCCTCAGGGTAAGGGTGAGCAGTTCTTC. Amino acid sequence: CASSLAPQGKGEQFF.

The rearrangement joins TRBV21-1 to TRBJ2-7. TRBV21-1 is assigned pseudogene status. The CDR3 spans 16 residues. This chain's CDR3 is CASSEAYSRLHYEQYF. Written as DNA, the CDR3 is TGTGCCAGCAGCGAAGCCTACAGCAGACTCCACTACGAGCAGTACTTC.

The rearrangement uses TRBV28 and TRBJ2-7; D perhaps matches TRBD1 (5 bases). Germline V lookup: CDR1 MDHEN, CDR2 SYDVKM. There are 14 residues in the CDR3. V lost 7 bases and J lost 4, with 17 bases in between. CDR3 region: CASNPTTVWYEQYF. As DNA, the CDR3 is TGTGCCAGCAATCCTACGACAGTCTGGTACGAGCAGTACTTC. The variable domain in full, with the rest retrieved from reference TRBV28 and TRBJ2-7, is DVKVTQSSRYLVKRTGEKVFLECVQDMDHENMFWYRQDPGLGLRLIYFSYDVKMKEKGDIPEGYSVSREKKERFSLILESASTNQTSMYLCASNPTTVWYEQYFGPGTRLTVT.

The V gene is TRBV2, the J gene TRBJ2-5, with 7 bases identical to TRBD1. The length of the CDR3 is 16 residues. With 8 bases clipped from V and 2 bases from J, the junction kept 14 bases outside the gene matches. Germline assignment: CDR1 SNHLY and CDR2 FYNNEI. The chain's CDR3 is CASGQGVIKGQETQYF. Here the CDR3 DNA reads TGTGCCAGCGGGCAGGGGGTGATCAAAGGGCAAGAGACCCAGTACTTC.

CDR3 coding DNA: TGCGCCAGCAGCTTTCAGGATTTAGCGGGAGGGGCTTGGGCGACGCAGTATTTT. This codes for CASSFQDLAGGAWATQYF. The chain carries TRBV5-1 and TRBJ2-3, with 11 bases fitting TRBD2. V lost 2 bases to trimming and J lost 9 bases; unmatched junction nucleotides: 17. This CDR3 contains 18 residues. CDR1 SGHRS and CDR2 YFSETQ come from the germline V gene.

This clone came up a few times. This chain uses TRBV6-5 with TRBJ1-6, with D possibly being TRBD1 (6 bases). The V gene lost 2 bases and the J gene lost 5 bases, with 7 bases spanning the gap. This CDR3 comprises 14 residues. CDR1 and CDR2 from the germline V gene are MNHEY and SVGAGI. For the CDR3, the DNA is TGTGCCAGCAGTTACGGACAGAATAATTCACCCCTCCACTTT. Translation: CASSYGQNNSPLHF.

This chain uses TRBV3-1 (or the pseudogene TRBV3-2) with TRBJ1-6; D is unclear. CDR3 length equals 14 residues. The ends were cut back, 3 bases at V and 7 bases at J, with 10 bases in the middle. Germline loops: CDR1 LGHDT, CDR2 YNNKEL (reference sequence). This chain's CDR3 is CASSHGIQNSPLHF. The DNA for the CDR3 is TGTGCCAGCAGCCATGGCATACAGAATTCACCCCTCCACTTT.

This rearrangement joins TRBV7-9 to TRBJ1-4, with a possible D match to TRBD1 (5 bases). V lost 1 base and J lost 1, with 10 bases in between. This CDR3 has 16 amino acids. The germline V gene encodes CDR1 SEHNR and CDR2 FQNEAQ (reference sequence). The CDR3 region has the DNA TGTGCCAGCAGCTTAGGGGACGGAGGAACTAATGAAAAACTGTTTTTT. This codes for CASSLGDGGTNEKLFF. Together with reference TRBV7-9 and TRBJ1-4, the CDR3 gives the full variable domain: DTGVSQNPRHKITKRGQNVTFRCDPISEHNRLYWYRQTLGQGPEFLTYFQNEAQLEKSRLLSDRFSAERPKGSFSTLEIQRTEQGDSAMYLCASSLGDGGTNEKLFFGSGTQLSVL.

The chain links TRBV28 to TRBJ2-7, with D maybe TRBD1 (6 bases). CDR1 and CDR2 (germline): MDHEN, SYDVKM. V lost 8 bases to trimming and J lost 2 bases, with 7 bases between them. The CDR3 totals 11 residues. The CDR3 DNA sequence: TGTGCCAGCGGACAGACCTACGAGCAGTACTTC. This codes for CASGQTYEQYF. The complete variable domain, with remaining parts taken from reference TRBV28 and TRBJ2-7, reads DVKVTQSSRYLVKRTGEKVFLECVQDMDHENMFWYRQDPGLGLRLIYFSYDVKMKEKGDIPEGYSVSREKKERFSLILESASTNQTSMYLCASGQTYEQYFGPGTRLTVT.

The chain uses TRBV19 and TRBJ2-1, with 9 nucleotides matching TRBD2. V was clipped by 5 bases and J by 0 bases; unmatched bases: 2. Germline CDR1 reads LNHDA; CDR2 reads SQIVND (reference sequence). This CDR3 comprises 15 residues. This CDR3 is CASSFSGSSYNEQFF. The CDR3 coding sequence is TGTGCCAGTAGTTTTAGCGGGAGCTCCTACAATGAGCAGTTCTTC.

The CDR3 DNA reads TGTGCCAGCGTGAAAACGGACACAGATACGCAGTATTTT. Translation: CASVKTDTDTQYF. J is TRBJ2-3 and V is TRBV19; D is uncertain. V lost 9 bases and J 2 bases, leaving 12 bases between the germline ends. The CDR3 extends over 13 amino acids. The V gene's germline CDR1 is LNHDA and CDR2 SQIVND (reference sequence).

This clone was picked up one time. The rearrangement joins TRBV9 to TRBJ1-3; no firm D call. Germline values: CDR1 SGDLS, CDR2 YYNGEE. Trimming took off 3 bases at V and 4 bases at J, with 8 bases between the two ends. This CDR3 is built from 13 residues. CDR3 nucleotide sequence: TGTGCCAGCAGCGCCCCTCCGGGAAACACCATATATTTT. Protein: CASSAPPGNTIYF.

V and J are TRBV11-2 and TRBJ2-7, with D uncertain. Germline V CDR1 and CDR2: SGHAT, FQNNGV. The CDR3 spans 13 residues. The V end lost 2 bases, the J end lost 3 bases, and 8 bases lay between the germline ends. As DNA, the CDR3 is TGTGCCAGCAGCTTAATGCCCCTCTACGAGCAGTACTTC. This sequence encodes CASSLMPLYEQYF. The full variable domain, completed using reference TRBV11-2 and TRBJ2-7, is EAGVAQSPRYKIIEKRQSVAFWCNPISGHATLYWYQQILGQGPKLLIQFQNNGVVDDSQLPKDRFSAERLKGVDSTLKIQPAKLEDSAVYLCASSLMPLYEQYFGPGTRLTVT.

The chain employs TRBV10-3 and TRBJ2-1; perhaps TRBD1 as D (6 bases). From germline, CDR1 is ENHRY and CDR2 SYGVKD. CDR3 length equals 15 residues. V was cut by 7 bases and J by 1 base, with 14 bases left in between. CDR3 loop: CAIKGDPGSYNEQFF. CDR3 sequence (DNA): TGTGCCATCAAGGGGGACCCTGGGTCCTACAATGAGCAGTTCTTC.

CDR3 protein: CASSPYDIVPSYNEQFF. The DNA of the CDR3 is TGTGCCAGCAGCCCCTACGATATAGTGCCTTCTTACAATGAGCAGTTCTTC. V and J are TRBV5-4 and TRBJ2-1; D not certain. Per the germline V gene, CDR1 is SGHNT and CDR2 is YYREEE (reference sequence). The CDR3 consists of 17 residues. V was cut by 4 bases and J by 4 bases, with 21 bases left in between.

The chain employs TRBV6-4 and TRBJ1-1, with D unresolved. Trimming shortened V by 2 bases and J by 0 bases, and 4 bases separated the two germline ends. The CDR3 spans 13 residues. Germline CDR1 MRHNA, CDR2 SNTAGT. CDR3 in amino acids: CASSDELNTEAFF. The CDR3 DNA is TGTGCCAGCAGTGACGAACTGAACACTGAAGCTTTCTTT.

V gene TRBV3-1 (or the pseudogene TRBV3-2) combines with J gene TRBJ1-5; TRBD1 might be the D (6 bases). The germline V and J ends were trimmed by 2 bases and 0 bases, with 8 bases remaining between them. Germline CDR1 is LGHDT and CDR2 is YNNKEL (reference sequence). The CDR3 totals 15 residues. The CDR3 here is CASSQQGNSNQPQHF. The CDR3 DNA follows: TGTGCCAGCAGCCAACAGGGGAATAGCAATCAGCCCCAGCATTTT.